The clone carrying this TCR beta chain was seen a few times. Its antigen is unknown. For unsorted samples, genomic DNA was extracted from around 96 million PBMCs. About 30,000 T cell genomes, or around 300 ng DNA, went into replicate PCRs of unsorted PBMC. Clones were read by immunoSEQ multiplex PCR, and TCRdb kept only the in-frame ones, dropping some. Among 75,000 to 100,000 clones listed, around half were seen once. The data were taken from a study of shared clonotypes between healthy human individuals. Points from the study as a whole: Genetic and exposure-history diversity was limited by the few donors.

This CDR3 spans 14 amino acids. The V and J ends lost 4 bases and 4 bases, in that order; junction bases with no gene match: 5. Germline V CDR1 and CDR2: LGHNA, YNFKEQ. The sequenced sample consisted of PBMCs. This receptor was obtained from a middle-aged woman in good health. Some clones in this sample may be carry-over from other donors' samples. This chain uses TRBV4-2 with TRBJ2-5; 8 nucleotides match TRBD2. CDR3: CASSLGLEGETQYF. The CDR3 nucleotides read TGTGCCAGCAGCCTGGGACTAGAGGGAGAGACCCAGTACTTC.